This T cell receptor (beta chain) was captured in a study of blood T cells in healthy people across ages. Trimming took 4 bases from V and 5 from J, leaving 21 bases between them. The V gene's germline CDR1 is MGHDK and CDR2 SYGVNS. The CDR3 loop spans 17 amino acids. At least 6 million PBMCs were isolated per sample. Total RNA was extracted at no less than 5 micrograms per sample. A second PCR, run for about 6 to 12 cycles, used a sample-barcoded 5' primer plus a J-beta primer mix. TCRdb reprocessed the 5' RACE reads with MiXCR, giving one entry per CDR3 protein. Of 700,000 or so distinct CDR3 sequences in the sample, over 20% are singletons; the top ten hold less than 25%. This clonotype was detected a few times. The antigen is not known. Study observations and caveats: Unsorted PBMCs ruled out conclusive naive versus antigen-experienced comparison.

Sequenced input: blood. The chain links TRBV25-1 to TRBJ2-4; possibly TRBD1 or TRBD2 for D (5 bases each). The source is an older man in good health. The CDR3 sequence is CASSAPRGAGRQNIQYF. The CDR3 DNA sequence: TGTGCCAGCAGTGCCCCTCGGGGCGCAGGTCGCCAAAACATTCAGTACTTC. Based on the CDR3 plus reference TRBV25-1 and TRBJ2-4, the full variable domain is EADIYQTPRYLVIGTGKKITLECSQTMGHDKMYWYQQDPGMELHLIHYSYGVNSTEKGDLSSESTVSRIRTEHFPLTLESARPSHTSQYLCASSAPRGAGRQNIQYFGAGTRLSVL.